The clone carrying this T cell receptor (delta chain) is labeled as medium-sized. This sample includes further DNA sequences coding for the same CDR3. Trimming stripped 4 bases from V and 1 base from J, with 16 bases between. The V gene's germline CDR1 is TSWWSYY and CDR2 QGS. This CDR3 comprises 16 residues. TCRdb redid clone calling on the multiplex PCR reads using CATT. The table includes 50,000 or so delta-chain clones, about 1.6% detected once. Gammadelta T cells were flow-sorted from PBMC into Vgamma9/Vdelta2+ and Vdelta2-negative populations for bulk analysis. These data belong to a study of γδ T cells in repeated Plasmodium falciparum infection. Study overall: Malian gammadelta TCRs were studied during no-transmission periods and across acute malaria episodes.

This sequence joins TRDV1 and TRDJ1; D is perhaps TRDD2 or TRDD3 (5 bases each). Sequencing was done on a sample of gamma-delta T cells from blood. This clonotype was obtained from a pool of human donors (malaria-infected and uninfected, not separated). The CDR3 DNA reads as TGTGCTCTTGGGGGTACCTACGGGGGGCCCACCGATAAACTCATCTTT. Amino acids: CALGGTYGGPTDKLIF.